This TCR beta chain was sequenced during a study of cytomegalovirus exposure and HLA in healthy donors listed by TCRdb under 2017. About the full investigation: In an earlier analysis of some 550 of the donors, approximately 300 Gb of sequence data and 90 million to 120 million unique TCR beta sequences from approximately 180 million T cells were reported. Approximately 300 gigabases of sequencing data and around 80 million unique TCR sequences made up an early release that covered around 640 HLA-typed donors. The genetic ancestry cluster associated with self-reported Caucasian donors included 81% of the 398 genotyped donors. The aim of the study was to test whether cataloging public T cell receptors could identify signatures of past pathogen exposure. Using immunosequencing, the study profiled T cell repertoires from 666 subjects and related those repertoires to cytomegalovirus serostatus. A separate validation cohort of roughly 120 different subjects was used in addition to the approximately 670-subject first cohort. To predict cytomegalovirus infection status, the study brought together high-throughput TCR immunosequencing, statistical association of individual TCRs with disease status, and machine learning. A later analysis re-examined previously published TCR beta repertoires from roughly 650 donors and added high-resolution HLA genotyping to investigate patterns of TCR occurrence. Rather than drawing on any new phenotypic data, the later analysis identified candidate immune exposures from TCR beta sequences and the way those sequences occurred across donors. In an earlier analysis of 587 of the donors, high-throughput TCR beta sequencing was used to judge whether each TCR beta V gene segment behaved as functional or pseudogenic. Donor age, sex, ethnicity and CMV serostatus were compiled together with the repertoire data. In a later genetic analysis, genome-wide SNP genotypes for about 65% of the roughly 670 donors were used, and that subset was treated as a discovery cohort. All discovery cohort repertoires had been generated on a single sequencing platform. HLA typing included class I and class II loci at four-digit resolution. Typing coverage varied by locus: roughly 620-640 donors for A, B, C, DRB1 and DQB1; some 520 for DQA1; 600 to 610 for DPA1; more than 450 for DPB1. Roughly five DR-DQ haplotypes were handled as single units for association and clustering, since linkage in the cohort was strong. On average, about 200,000 unique TCR beta nucleotide sequences were sequenced per donor among roughly 430 genotyped donors of the cohort, with about 17% of those sequences being non-productive. General conclusions and limits of the study: A further reported finding was that TCR beta sequences accurately predicted the HLA-A and HLA-B alleles for most subjects in the first cohort. In a later genetic analysis, a missense DCLRE1C variant was associated with V-gene and J-gene trimming of TCR beta chains, and the association was replicated in an independent cohort. In an earlier analysis of approximately 600 of the donors, most TCR beta V segments were observed in productive rearrangements about 87% or about 30% of the time, broadly matching IMGT annotations. HLA typing was unavailable for some donors at each locus, so association tests used only the typed subset. In this cohort, only TCR beta chains were sequenced, and detectable features were limited by the absence of alpha or paired-chain data. Most TCR sequences were seen in very few donors, while some public TCRs were found in many individuals. Sequencing depth was assumed to be roughly uniform across donors in the presence/absence analyses, though that assumption may not hold. The earlier analysis of approximately 560 of the donors excluded some 16 rarely observed V segments, including chromosome 9 orphons, because counts were too low. In a later genetic analysis, fewer N-insertions in productive TCRs were reported among donors in an Asian-associated ancestry cluster than the 666-donor mean. The authors suggested that the approach could potentially be generalized to other disease states and immunological phenotypes. A few of the identified cytomegalovirus-associated TCR beta chains were confirmed in vitro to be specific for cytomegalovirus antigens. CMV serostatus was the only immune exposure information available for the cohort. The study listed over 150 TCR beta chains as associated with cytomegalovirus. A later analysis found that HLA-associated TCR beta chains were more clonally expanded and had lower generation probabilities than equally common non-associated chains. According to a later analysis, TCR association rates differed among HLA loci, with DRB1 alleles showing the most associated TCRs and HLA-C alleles showing the fewest. A later analysis associated 15,000 or so TCR beta sequences with specific HLA alleles at a false discovery rate of 0.05. Correlated functional status among segregating V segments might be attributable to linkage disequilibrium, but an unknown experimental factor could not be ruled out. In both the original and validation cohorts, the classifier was reported to diagnose cytomegalovirus status with high specificity and sensitivity. Several of the top co-occurrence clusters appeared to be linked to parvovirus B19, influenza, CMV and Epstein-Barr virus, according to a later analysis. A later analysis found that most CMV-associated TCR beta chains appeared HLA-restricted, with HLA associations seemingly driven largely by CMV exposure. When HLA alleles, especially DR and DQ, strongly co-occurred, TCR associations were difficult to assign to individual alleles. The sequencing pipeline was judged likely to have produced a cluster of highly shared sequence variants as a technical artifact.

The cohort was made up of approximately 670 healthy bone marrow donors. Cohort members were all nominally healthy when sampled, although unrecorded immune exposures were likely present. The donor tested CMV seropositive, placing the donor among the 310 or so seropositive members of the cohort. A peripheral blood sample was collected from each donor, and TCR beta sequencing was performed on peripheral blood mononuclear cells. Genomic DNA extraction from the blood cell samples was performed with the Qiagen DNeasy Blood Extraction Kit. Libraries were prepared through the immunoSEQ multiplex PCR assay. A mixture of 60 forward primers for TCR Vbeta segments and 13 reverse primers for TCR Jbeta segments was used in the multiplex PCR. Amplification of the CDR3 region of rearranged TCR beta genes was performed with a multiplex PCR assay on genomic DNA. Amplified TCR beta libraries were sequenced as 87-base-pair reads on the Illumina HiSeq System. Per the source publication's procedure: Across the 670 or so repertoires, a later analysis counted tens of millions of unique TCR beta chains, approximately 10 million of which were shared by at least two donors. Raw reads were error-corrected and collapsed into unique sequences by a nearest-neighbor algorithm in which closely related sequences were merged to remove PCR and sequencing errors. V, D and J gene segments were assigned by aligning CDR3 sequences to IMGT reference sequences. Each retained sequence needed at least a six-nucleotide match to both a V gene segment and a J gene segment. Rearrangements were classified as productive when the CDR3 lacked stop codons and remained in frame with V and J, and all other rearrangements were classified as non-productive. CDR3 was defined according to IMGT convention as the region running from the second conserved V-encoded cysteine to the conserved J-encoded phenylalanine. The earlier analysis of fewer than 750 of the donors excluded sequences that lacked an unambiguous match to a single V gene segment. In an earlier analysis of a few hundred of the donors, a V segment was called functional when productive rearrangements were above 56.7%, and segregating when the standard deviation between donors exceeded 5%. A statistical classification framework was built for diagnosing cytomegalovirus status from the catalog of TCR beta chain sequences. In a later analysis, TCR nucleotide sequences were compared against IMGT/GENE-DB human TR gene sequences so that V and J genes could be assigned. A later analysis assigned CDR3 sequences and most-parsimonious VDJ recombination scenarios with the TCRdist pipeline. In a later analysis, each TCR beta chain was defined by its CDR3 amino acid sequence together with its V-gene family, and reads lacking a unique V-gene family were excluded. As a way to deal with suspected cross-contamination and a sequencing artifact, a later analysis dropped approximately 570 nucleotide sequences that were highly shared and had low generation probability. In a later analysis, a clonal expansion index was calculated for each public chain from normalized within-repertoire ranks of inferred template counts. In a later analysis, generation probabilities were computed with a VDJ recombination model fitted to out-of-frame rearrangements, and the resulting probabilities were checked against IGoR. Hypergeometric tests were used in a later analysis to score TCR-TCR, TCR-HLA and TCR-CMV co-occurrence, with a repertoire-size bias correction applied to the TCR pairs. A later analysis estimated false discovery rates by permuting HLA or CMV assignments 20 times. In a later analysis, co-occurring TCRs were grouped with DBSCAN, and TCRdist sequence similarity was added when clustering was performed within HLA-allele-positive subsets. Repertoires with fewer than 30,000 or more than 120,000 public chains were left out of co-occurrence clustering, as were five repertoires with anomalous nucleotide sharing. The table comes from immuneACCESS by way of TCRdb, which keeps in-frame sequences with V and J called. Part of the clones is missing from these tables; in studies checked, under half for an unresolved V gene and the rest for unknown reasons. The DNA gave D and trimming, while V, J and clone size come from that table. The sample contains roughly 150,000 clones, more than 60% of them found a single time. Around 10% of the sample is held by the ten biggest clonotypes.

As regards this clone: Its antigen target is currently unknown. There are no base qualities to consult, and no much larger clone falls within one base.

The sequenced sample was PBMCs. The sequence was collected from a man younger than 35 in good health and CMV-seropositive.

The nucleotides read TGTGCCAGCAGGCCGGGACAGGGGGGCTACACCTTC. Translation gives CASRPGQGGYTF. The chain links TRBV6-5 with TRBJ1-2; TRBD1 matches 10 bases in the middle. For CDR1 and CDR2, the germline V gene lists MNHEY and SVGAGI. Measured from the cysteine to the phenylalanine, the CDR3 is 12 residues long. Solely the CDR3 DNA is kept, with 36 bases framed from the first base. V has 6 bases trimmed and J has 8 bases trimmed; junction bases matching no gene number 3.